This T cell receptor beta chain derives from a study of T cell responses to AZD1222 COVID-19 vaccine. Overall study findings and caveats: In all cases, repertoires were sampled only after the peak T cell response. Once two AZD1222 doses were given, Spike-specific TCR breadth and depth went up. Reports say nearly half of spike-specific TCRs go after unmutated variant regions. Clonal diversity may have been underestimated in mostly white British donors.

Per germline, CDR1 SGDLS and CDR2 YYNGEE. Trimming removed 0 bases at V and 7 bases at J, with 13 bases between. The CDR3 totals 14 residues. Method: immunoSEQ multiplex PCR; TCRdb's copy keeps in-frame clones and lacks some. The sample lists 44,000 or so clones; over 80% were seen once. About this clone itself: The antigen is unknown.

The V and J genes are TRBV9 and TRBJ1-2, with D unresolved. Sequences were derived from peripheral blood, sampled on day 0 of AZD1222 vaccination. The sequence was obtained from an adult in good health. The CDR3 here is CASSVGMGSRGYTF. In DNA, the CDR3 is TGTGCCAGCAGCGTAGGGATGGGGAGTCGTGGCTACACCTTC.